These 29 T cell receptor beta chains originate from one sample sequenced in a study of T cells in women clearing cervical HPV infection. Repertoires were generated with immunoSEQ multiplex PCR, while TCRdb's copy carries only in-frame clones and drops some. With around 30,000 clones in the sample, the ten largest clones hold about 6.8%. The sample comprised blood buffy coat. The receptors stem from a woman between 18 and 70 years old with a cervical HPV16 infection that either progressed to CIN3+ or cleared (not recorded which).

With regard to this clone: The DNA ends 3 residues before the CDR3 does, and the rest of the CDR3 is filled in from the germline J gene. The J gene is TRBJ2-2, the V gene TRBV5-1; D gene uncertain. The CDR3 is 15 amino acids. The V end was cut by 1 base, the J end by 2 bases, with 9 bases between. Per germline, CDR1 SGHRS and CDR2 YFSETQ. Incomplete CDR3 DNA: TGCGCCAGCAGCTTGTCGGCAGGCAACACCGGGGAG. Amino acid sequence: CASSLSAGNTGE. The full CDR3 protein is CASSLSAGNTGELFF.

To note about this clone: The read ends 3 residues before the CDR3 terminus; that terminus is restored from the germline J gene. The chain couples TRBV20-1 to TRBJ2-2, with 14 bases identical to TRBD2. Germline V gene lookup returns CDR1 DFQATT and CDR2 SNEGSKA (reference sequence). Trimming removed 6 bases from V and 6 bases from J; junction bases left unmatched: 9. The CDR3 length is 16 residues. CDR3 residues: CSAQTSGGGLSGELFF. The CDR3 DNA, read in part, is TGCAGTGCCCAGACTAGCGGGGGGGGTCTTTCCGGGGAG.

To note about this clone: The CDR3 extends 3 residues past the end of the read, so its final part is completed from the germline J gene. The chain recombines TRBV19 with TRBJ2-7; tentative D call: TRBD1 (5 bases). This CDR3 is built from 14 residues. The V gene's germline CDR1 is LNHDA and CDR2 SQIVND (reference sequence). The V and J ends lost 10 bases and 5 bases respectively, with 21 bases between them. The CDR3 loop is CATNQGRGFDEQYF. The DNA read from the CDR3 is TGTGCCACGAATCAGGGAAGGGGATTTGACGAG.

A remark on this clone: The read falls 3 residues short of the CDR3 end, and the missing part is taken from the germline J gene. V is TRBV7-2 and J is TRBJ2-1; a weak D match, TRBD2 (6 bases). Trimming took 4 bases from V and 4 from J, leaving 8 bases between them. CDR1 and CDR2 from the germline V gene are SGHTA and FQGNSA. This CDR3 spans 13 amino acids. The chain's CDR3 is CASSSGLYNEQFF. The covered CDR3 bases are TGTGCCAGCAGCTCGGGACTGTACAATGAG.

This chain's CDR3 is CASSPGGGGANVLTF. Incomplete CDR3 DNA: TGTGCCAGCAGCCCAGGGGGCGGTGGGGCCAACGTC. The V gene is TRBV5-4, the J gene TRBJ2-6, with TRBD1 matching 8 bases. The missing CDR3 end, 3 residues past where the read stops, is filled in from the germline J gene. Germline CDR1 reads SGHNT; CDR2 reads YYREEE (reference sequence). J gave up 3 bases and V 4 bases, and 3 bases lay outside the gene matches. The CDR3 runs to 15 residues.

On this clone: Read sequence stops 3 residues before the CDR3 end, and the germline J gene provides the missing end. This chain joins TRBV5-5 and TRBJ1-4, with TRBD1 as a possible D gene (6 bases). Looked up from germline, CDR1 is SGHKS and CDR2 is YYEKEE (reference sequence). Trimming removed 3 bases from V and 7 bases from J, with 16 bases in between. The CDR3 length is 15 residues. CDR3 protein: CASSYQQGISEKLFF. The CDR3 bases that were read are TGTGCCAGCAGCTACCAGCAGGGGATCAGTGAAAAA.

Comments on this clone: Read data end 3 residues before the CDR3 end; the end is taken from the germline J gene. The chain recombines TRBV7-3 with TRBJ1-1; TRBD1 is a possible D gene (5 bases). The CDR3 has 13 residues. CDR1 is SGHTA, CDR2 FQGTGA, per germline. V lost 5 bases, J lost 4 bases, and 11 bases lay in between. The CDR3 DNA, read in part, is TGTGCCAGCAGCCACTCCGGGGGCACTGAA. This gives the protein CASSHSGGTE. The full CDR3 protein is CASSHSGGTEAFF.

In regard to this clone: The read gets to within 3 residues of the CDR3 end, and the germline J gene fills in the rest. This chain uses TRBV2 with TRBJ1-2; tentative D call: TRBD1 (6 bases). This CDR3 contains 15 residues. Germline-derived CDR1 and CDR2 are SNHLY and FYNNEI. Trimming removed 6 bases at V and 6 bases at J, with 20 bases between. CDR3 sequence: CASSQSGVRNHGYTF. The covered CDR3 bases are TGTGCCAGCAGCCAATCAGGGGTTAGGAACCATGGC.

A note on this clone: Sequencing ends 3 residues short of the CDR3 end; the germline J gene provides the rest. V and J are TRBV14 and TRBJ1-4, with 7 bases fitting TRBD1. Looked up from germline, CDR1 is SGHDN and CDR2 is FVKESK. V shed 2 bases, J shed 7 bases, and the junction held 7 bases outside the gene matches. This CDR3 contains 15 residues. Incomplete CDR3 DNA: TGTGCCAGCAGCCAACTCCGGACAGGCCTTGAAAAA. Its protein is CASSQLRTGLEK. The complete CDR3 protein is CASSQLRTGLEKLFF.

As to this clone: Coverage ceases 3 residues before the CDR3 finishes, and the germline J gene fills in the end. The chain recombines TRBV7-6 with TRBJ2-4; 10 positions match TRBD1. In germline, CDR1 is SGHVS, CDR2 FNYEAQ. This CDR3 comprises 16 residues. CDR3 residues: CASSLEVDRGPGGQYF. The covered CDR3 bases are TGTGCCAGCAGCTTAGAAGTAGACAGGGGGCCGGGTGGT.

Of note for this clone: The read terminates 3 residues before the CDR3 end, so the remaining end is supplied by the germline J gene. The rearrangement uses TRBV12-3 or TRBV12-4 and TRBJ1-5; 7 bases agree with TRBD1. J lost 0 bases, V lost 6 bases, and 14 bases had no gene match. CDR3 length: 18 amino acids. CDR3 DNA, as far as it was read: TGTGCCAGCAGCCCCGGGACAGTCAGCTTCGCTAGCAATCAGCCC. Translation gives CASSPGTVSFASNQP. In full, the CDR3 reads CASSPGTVSFASNQPQHF.

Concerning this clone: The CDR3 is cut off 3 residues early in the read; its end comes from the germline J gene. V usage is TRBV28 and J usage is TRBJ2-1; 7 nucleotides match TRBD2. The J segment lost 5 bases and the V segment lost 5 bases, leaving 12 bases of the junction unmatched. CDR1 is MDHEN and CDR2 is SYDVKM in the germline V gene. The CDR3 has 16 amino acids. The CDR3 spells CASSPPPTSLDNEQFF. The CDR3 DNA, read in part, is TGTGCCAGCAGTCCCCCACCGACTAGCTTGGACAATGAG.

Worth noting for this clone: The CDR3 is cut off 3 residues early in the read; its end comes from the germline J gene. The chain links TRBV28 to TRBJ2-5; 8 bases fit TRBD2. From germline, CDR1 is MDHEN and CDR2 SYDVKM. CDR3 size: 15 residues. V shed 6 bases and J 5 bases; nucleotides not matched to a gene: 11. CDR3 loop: CASRGRPSGSETQYF. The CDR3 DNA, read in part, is TGTGCCAGCAGAGGACGCCCCAGCGGGAGTGAGACC.

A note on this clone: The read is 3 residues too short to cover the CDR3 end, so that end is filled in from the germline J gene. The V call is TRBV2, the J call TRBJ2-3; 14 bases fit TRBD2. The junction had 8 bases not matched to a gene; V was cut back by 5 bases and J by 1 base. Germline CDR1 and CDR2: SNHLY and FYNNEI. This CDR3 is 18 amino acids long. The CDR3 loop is CASSQGTSGGRGTDTQYF. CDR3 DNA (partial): TGTGCCAGCAGTCAAGGGACTAGCGGGGGTCGTGGCACAGATACG.

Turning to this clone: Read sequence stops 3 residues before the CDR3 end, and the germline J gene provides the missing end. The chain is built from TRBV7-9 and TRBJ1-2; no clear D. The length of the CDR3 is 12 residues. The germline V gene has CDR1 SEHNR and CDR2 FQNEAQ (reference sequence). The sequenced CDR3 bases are TGTGCCAGCAGCCTCCCGCGGGTGGAC. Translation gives CASSLPRVD. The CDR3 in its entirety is CASSLPRVDYTF.

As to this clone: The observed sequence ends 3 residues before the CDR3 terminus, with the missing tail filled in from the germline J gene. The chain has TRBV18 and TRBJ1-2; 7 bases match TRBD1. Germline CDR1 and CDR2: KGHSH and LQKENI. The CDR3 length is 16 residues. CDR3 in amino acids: CASSPPRQGRTDTYTF. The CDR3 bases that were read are TGTGCCAGCTCACCCCCTAGACAGGGACGGACAGATACC.

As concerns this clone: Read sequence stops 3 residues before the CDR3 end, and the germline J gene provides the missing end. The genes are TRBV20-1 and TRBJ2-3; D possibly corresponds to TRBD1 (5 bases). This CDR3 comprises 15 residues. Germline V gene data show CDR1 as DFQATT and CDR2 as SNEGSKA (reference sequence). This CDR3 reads CSARDPQGPGQPQYF. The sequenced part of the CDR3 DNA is TGCAGTGCTAGAGATCCCCAGGGTCCGGGTCAGCCG.

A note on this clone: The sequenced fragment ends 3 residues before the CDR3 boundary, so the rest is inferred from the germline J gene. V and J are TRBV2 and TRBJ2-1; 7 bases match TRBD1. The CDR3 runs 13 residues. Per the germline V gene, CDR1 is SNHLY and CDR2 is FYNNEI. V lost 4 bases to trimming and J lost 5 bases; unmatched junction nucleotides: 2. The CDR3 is CASSGQGNNEQFF. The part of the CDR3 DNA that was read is TGTGCCAGCAGTGGACAGGGAAACAATGAG.

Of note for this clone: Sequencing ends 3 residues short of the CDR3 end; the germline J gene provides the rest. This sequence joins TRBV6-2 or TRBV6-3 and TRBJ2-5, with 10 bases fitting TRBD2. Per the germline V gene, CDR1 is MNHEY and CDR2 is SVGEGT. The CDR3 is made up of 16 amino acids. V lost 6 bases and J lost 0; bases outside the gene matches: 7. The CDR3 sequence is CASSLGLAAYQETQYF. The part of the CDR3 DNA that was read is TGTGCCAGCAGCCTAGGACTAGCGGCGTACCAAGAGACC.

The CDR3 region is CASRPGDRGRETQYF. The covered CDR3 bases are TGTGCCAGCAGACCCGGGGACAGGGGGCGAGAGACC. This chain joins TRBV6-2 or TRBV6-3 and TRBJ2-5, with TRBD1 identical over 12 bases. The CDR3 goes on 3 residues after the read ends, and that part is filled in from the germline J gene. CDR1 is MNHEY and CDR2 is SVGEGT in the germline V gene. This CDR3 comprises 15 residues. The ends lost 6 bases at V and 4 bases at J; junction bases unmatched: 6.

CDR3 sequence reads: CASRDRGSYEQYF. The part of the CDR3 DNA that was read is TGTGCCAGCCGGGACAGGGGTTCCTACGAG. The chain joins TRBV2 to TRBJ2-7, with TRBD1 identical over 10 bases. The CDR3 end falls 3 residues outside the read, so it is completed with the germline J gene. After removal of 8 bases from V and 1 base from J, the junction contained 2 bases not matched to a gene. The CDR3 covers 13 residues. Germline CDR1 reads SNHLY; CDR2 reads FYNNEI.

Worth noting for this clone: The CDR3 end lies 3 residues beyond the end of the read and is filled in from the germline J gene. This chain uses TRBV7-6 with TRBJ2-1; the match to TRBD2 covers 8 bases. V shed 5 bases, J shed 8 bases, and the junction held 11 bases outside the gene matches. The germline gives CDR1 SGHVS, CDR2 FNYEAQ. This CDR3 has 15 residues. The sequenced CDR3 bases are TGTGCCAGCAGCCTGGGACTAGAGGAAATGGATGAG. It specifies CASSLGLEEMDE. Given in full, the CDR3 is CASSLGLEEMDEQFF. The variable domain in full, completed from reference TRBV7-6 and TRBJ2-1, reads GAGVSQSPRYKVTKRGQDVALRCDPISGHVSLYWYRQALGQGPEFLTYFNYEAQQDKSGLPNDRFSAERPEGSISTLTIQRTEQRDSAMYRCASSLGLEEMDEQFFGPGTRLTVL.

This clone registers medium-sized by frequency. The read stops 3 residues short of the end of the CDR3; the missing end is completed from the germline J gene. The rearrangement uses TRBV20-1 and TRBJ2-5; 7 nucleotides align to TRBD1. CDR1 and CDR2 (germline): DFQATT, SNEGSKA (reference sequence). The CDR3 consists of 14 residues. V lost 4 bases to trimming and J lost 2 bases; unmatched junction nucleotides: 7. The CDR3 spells CSAIRQGTQETQYF. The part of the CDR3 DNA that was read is TGCAGTGCTATCAGACAGGGTACACAAGAGACC.

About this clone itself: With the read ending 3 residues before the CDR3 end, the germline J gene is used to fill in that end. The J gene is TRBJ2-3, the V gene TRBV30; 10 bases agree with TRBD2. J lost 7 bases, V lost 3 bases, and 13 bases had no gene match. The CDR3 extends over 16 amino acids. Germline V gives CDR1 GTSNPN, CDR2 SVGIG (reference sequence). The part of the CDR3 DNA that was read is TGTGCCTGGAGCCCCTCTAGCGGGGGCCCCCCGAATACG. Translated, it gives CAWSPSSGGPPNT. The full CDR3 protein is CAWSPSSGGPPNTQYF.

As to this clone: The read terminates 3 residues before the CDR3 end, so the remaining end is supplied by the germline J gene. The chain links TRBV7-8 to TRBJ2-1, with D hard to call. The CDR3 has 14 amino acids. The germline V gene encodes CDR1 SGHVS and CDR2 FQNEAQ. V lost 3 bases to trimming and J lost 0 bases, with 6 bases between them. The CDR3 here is CASSFVNSYNEQFF. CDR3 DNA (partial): TGTGCCAGCAGCTTCGTTAACTCCTACAATGAG.

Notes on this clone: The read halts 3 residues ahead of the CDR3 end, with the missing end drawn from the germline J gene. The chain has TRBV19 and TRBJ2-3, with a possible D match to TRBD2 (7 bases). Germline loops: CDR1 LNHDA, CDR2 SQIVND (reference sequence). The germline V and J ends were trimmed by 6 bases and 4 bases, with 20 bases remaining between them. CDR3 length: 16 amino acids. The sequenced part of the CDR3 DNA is TGTGCCAGTAGCCTAAGGGGGGGGGCCGGGTCAGATACG. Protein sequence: CASSLRGGAGSDT. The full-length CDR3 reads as CASSLRGGAGSDTQYF. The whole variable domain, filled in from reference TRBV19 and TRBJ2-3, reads DGGITQSPKYLFRKEGQNVTLSCEQNLNHDAMYWYRQDPGQGLRLIYYSQIVNDFQKGDIAEGYSVSREKKESFPLTVTSAQKNPTAFYLCASSLRGGAGSDTQYFGPGTRLTVL.

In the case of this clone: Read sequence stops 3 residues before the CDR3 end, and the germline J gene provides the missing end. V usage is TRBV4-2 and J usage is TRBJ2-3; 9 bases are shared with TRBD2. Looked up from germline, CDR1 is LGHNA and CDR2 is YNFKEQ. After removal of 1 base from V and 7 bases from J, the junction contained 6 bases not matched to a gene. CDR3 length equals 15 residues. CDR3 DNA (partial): TGTGCCAGCAGCCAAGGGGACGGACTAGCGAATACG. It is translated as CASSQGDGLANT. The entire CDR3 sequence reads CASSQGDGLANTQYF.

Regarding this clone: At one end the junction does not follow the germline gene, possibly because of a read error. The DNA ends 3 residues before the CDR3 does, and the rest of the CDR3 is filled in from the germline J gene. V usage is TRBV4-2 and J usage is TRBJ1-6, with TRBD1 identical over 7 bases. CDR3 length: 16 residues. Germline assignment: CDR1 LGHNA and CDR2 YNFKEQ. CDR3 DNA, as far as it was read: TGCGCCAGCAGCCGAGGGACAGAATACTATAATTCACCC. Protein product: CASSRGTEYYNSP. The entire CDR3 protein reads CASSRGTEYYNSPLHF.

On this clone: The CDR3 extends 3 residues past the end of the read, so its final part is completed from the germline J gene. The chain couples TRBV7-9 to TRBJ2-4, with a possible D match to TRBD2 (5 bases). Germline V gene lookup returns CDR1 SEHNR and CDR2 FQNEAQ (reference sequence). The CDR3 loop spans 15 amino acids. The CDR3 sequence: CASSTWSHSDYGQYF. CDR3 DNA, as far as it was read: TGTGCCAGCAGCACATGGTCCCATTCCGACTATGGT.